This is a list of T cell receptor beta chains from one sample in a study of naive and memory T cell subsets. TCRdb used MiXCR to reprocess the UMI-ligation and nested PCR reads, holding one entry per CDR3 protein. The table has several hundred distinct CDR3 sequences, roughly 3.6% seen once. Specimen: skin, collected from a tuberculin skin test site or a saline-injected site (not recorded which). These receptors were obtained from an adult in good health. CDR3s include the opening cysteine and the closing phenylalanine or tryptophan. The D gene is left open where the match is weak. Only part of the rows carry a size: once, few, many, or a class if the clone is expanded.

medium-sized,TRBJ2-1,TRBV27,NA,TGTGCCAGCAGTTTATACTCCAGCGAGAGCTCCTACAATGAGCAGTTCTTC,CASSLYSSESSYNEQFF
large,TRBJ1-1,TRBV29-1,NA,TGCAGCGCAGGGATCCCTGAAGCTTTCTTT,CSAGIPEAFF
medium-sized,TRBJ2-7,TRBV30,NA,TGTGCCTGGAGTGTACAGAGCGTGCACGAGCAGTACTTC,CAWSVQSVHEQYF
medium-sized,TRBJ2-1,TRBV29-1,TRBD1,TGCAGCGTTGATCAGGACAGGGGGCTAACTACCAACAATGAGCAGTTCTTC,CSVDQDRGLTTNNEQFF
large,TRBJ2-1,TRBV20-1,NA,TGCAGTGCTAGAGATCACCGGGGGGCCCTCAATGAGCAGTTCTTC,CSARDHRGALNEQFF
large,TRBJ2-1,TRBV12-3/TRBV12-4,TRBD2,TGTGCCAGCAGACCTTCTAGCGGGGGTTTGAAAGAGCAGTTCTTC,CASRPSSGGLKEQFF
medium-sized,TRBJ2-5,TRBV11-2,TRBD2,TGTGCCAGCAGCTTAGGGGTCGGGGGGGAGACCCAGTACTTC,CASSLGVGGETQYF
large,TRBJ2-7,TRBV7-9,NA,TGTGCCAGCAGCACCTGGACGGGGGAACCCTACGAGCAGTACTTC,CASSTWTGEPYEQYF
large,TRBJ2-4,TRBV6-6,NA,TGTGCCAGCAGTTACTCCAGGGGCGCTGCCAAAAACATTCAGTACTTC,CASSYSRGAAKNIQYF
medium-sized,TRBJ1-3,TRBV20-1,TRBD1,TGCAGTGCTCCCGGAGGGACAGCTAGAAACACCATATATTTT,CSAPGGTARNTIYF
large,TRBJ2-7,TRBV29-1,TRBD1,TGCAGCGTTGGGAGGACAGGGGCCTACGAGCAGTACTTC,CSVGRTGAYEQYF
large,TRBJ2-2,TRBV19,NA,TGTGCCAGTAGTATCTCCTATGCCGGGGAGCTGTTTTTT,CASSISYAGELFF
large,TRBJ1-2,TRBV3-1,TRBD1,TGTGCCAGCAGCCAGCAAGGGGGCAACTATGGCTACACCTTC,CASSQQGGNYGYTF
few,TRBJ2-3,TRBV5-1,TRBD2,TGCGCCAGCAGCTTGGCTAGCGGGGGGGGTGCAGATACGCAGTATTTT,CASSLASGGGADTQYF
large,TRBJ2-5,TRBV18,NA,TGTGCCAGCTCAGGGTCAGAGAAGTACCAAGAGACCCAGTACTTC,CASSGSEKYQETQYF
NA,TRBJ2-3,TRBV27,NA,TGTGCCAGCAGTCCCCAAGGCACACTGAATCAGCCCCAGTATTTT,CASSPQGTLNQPQYF
large,TRBJ1-4,TRBV11-2,TRBD1,TGTGCCAGCAGCTTAATGAGGGGGCGCGGTGAAAAACTGTTTTTT,CASSLMRGRGEKLFF
NA,TRBJ2-1,TRBV20-1,NA,TGCAGTGCAGACGTAGCGTACAGCAATGAGCAGTTCTTC,CSADVAYSNEQFF
medium-sized,TRBJ2-3,TRBV4-1,NA,TGCGCCAGCAGCCAAGAATCACAAAGCACAGATACGCAGTATTTT,CASSQESQSTDTQYF
large,TRBJ1-1,TRBV15,NA,TGTGCCACCAGCGGACCGGGACTAGAGACTGAAGCTTTCTTT,CATSGPGLETEAFF
NA,TRBJ2-7,TRBV6-6,NA,TGTGCCAGCAGGGGTGGAGGATGGGAGCAGTACTTC,CASRGGGWEQYF
medium-sized,TRBJ2-6,TRBV28,NA,TGTGCCAGCAGCGAACAGGGAATTCAAATTAAGGGGGCCAACGTCCTGACTTTC,CASSEQGIQIKGANVLTF
NA,TRBJ1-3,TRBV5-1,NA,TGCGCCAGCAGCCCTACAGGGAACTCTGGAAACACCATATATTTT,CASSPTGNSGNTIYF
large,TRBJ1-1,TRBV28,NA,TGTGCCAGCACCAGGGTAGGGGCCAACACTGAAGCTTTCTTT,CASTRVGANTEAFF
large,TRBJ2-7,TRBV29-1,TRBD1,TGCAGCGTTGAGGGGACAGGGGCCTCCTACGAGCAGTACTTC,CSVEGTGASYEQYF
medium-sized,TRBJ1-1,TRBV11-3,NA,TGTGCCAGCAGCTTAGGCGCGGGGAGAGAAGCTTTCTTT,CASSLGAGREAFF
large,TRBJ2-1,TRBV4-1,NA,TGCGCCAGCAGCCACCCTCTAGGTAGCTCCTACAATGAGCAGTTCTTC,CASSHPLGSSYNEQFF
medium-sized,TRBJ1-1,TRBV19,NA,TGTGCCAGTAGTATCGGGAACACTGAAGCTTTCTTT,CASSIGNTEAFF
large,TRBJ2-7,TRBV14,NA,TGTGCCAGCAGCCAACTCCAGACTAGCGAGCAGTACTTC,CASSQLQTSEQYF
medium-sized,TRBJ2-3,TRBV21-1,NA,TGTGCCAGCAGCAAAGCCCTAGACAGGACAGATACGCAGTATTTT,CASSKALDRTDTQYF
large,TRBJ1-5,TRBV20-1,TRBD1,TGCAGTGCGCCCCCACAGGGGAGTGAGCAGCCCCAGCATTTT,CSAPPQGSEQPQHF
many,TRBJ2-3,TRBV5-6,TRBD2,TGTGCCAGCAGCAGCACCGGGACTAGTAGGACAGATACGCAGTATTTT,CASSSTGTSRTDTQYF
large,TRBJ2-7,TRBV2,TRBD2,TGTGCCAGCTATTTTCTGGGTAGCGGGAACGAGCAGTACTTC,CASYFLGSGNEQYF
medium-sized,TRBJ1-2,TRBV7-9,TRBD1,TGTGCCAGCAGCATAGGACAGGGCCGAGACTATGGCTACACCTTC,CASSIGQGRDYGYTF
large,TRBJ2-1,TRBV29-1,TRBD1,TGCAGCGTTGAAGGGACAGGGGCCTACAATGAGCAGTTCTTC,CSVEGTGAYNEQFF
large,TRBJ2-3,TRBV7-9,TRBD1,TGTGCCAGCAGACGAGGACAGGGGGCGATCCACGCAGATACGCAGTATTTT,CASRRGQGAIHADTQYF
large,TRBJ2-2,TRBV6-5,TRBD1,TGTGCCAGCAGTGACCTACAGGGGGGAGGTGGGGCCGGGGAGCTGTTTTTT,CASSDLQGGGGAGELFF
NA,TRBJ2-3,TRBV2,TRBD1,TGTGCCAGCTCCCGACAGGGGTTAGGTAGCACAGATACGCAGTATTTT,CASSRQGLGSTDTQYF
medium-sized,TRBJ2-1,TRBV29-1,NA,TGCAGCGCCCAGGTCAGGGTGAGCTCCTACAATGAGCAGTTCTTC,CSAQVRVSSYNEQFF
large,TRBJ2-1,TRBV6-1,TRBD1,TGTGCCAGCAGCCCCGGGACAGGGGATGAGCAGTTCTTC,CASSPGTGDEQFF
hyperexpanded,TRBJ2-5,TRBV20-1,TRBD1,TGCAGTGCCTTCGACAGGGGGTACCAAGAGACCCAGTACTTC,CSAFDRGYQETQYF
medium-sized,TRBJ1-5,TRBV27,NA,TGTGCCAGCAGTCCCCAAGGCACACTCAATCAGCCCCAGCATTTT,CASSPQGTLNQPQHF
medium-sized,TRBJ2-2,TRBV5-4,NA,TGTGCCAGCAGCTGGGGGGATAGCGACCCCTCCGGGGAGCTGTTTTTT,CASSWGDSDPSGELFF
large,TRBJ2-1,TRBV10-2,TRBD2,TGCGCCAGCAGTGTCCCCCCTGGAGCGGGGATACTCAATGAGCAGTTCTTC,CASSVPPGAGILNEQFF
medium-sized,TRBJ2-1,TRBV20-1,TRBD2,TGCAGTGCTAGAGATCTAGCTAGCGGGAGGGCCAGCCGTGCGTTTAATGAGCAGTTCTTC,CSARDLASGRASRAFNEQFF
medium-sized,TRBJ2-7,TRBV12-3/TRBV12-4,NA,TGTGCCAGCAGCCCCTTGGACAACTACGAGCAGTACTTC,CASSPLDNYEQYF
medium-sized,TRBJ2-2,TRBV7-6,TRBD1,TGTGCCAGCAGTATGGGACAGGGAGCCAGGGAGCTGTTTTTT,CASSMGQGARELFF
medium-sized,TRBJ2-5,TRBV4-2,NA,TGTGCCAGCAGCCAAGAGGGAGCTAGTTGGGGAGAGACCCAGTACTTC,CASSQEGASWGETQYF
large,TRBJ2-3,TRBV29-1,NA,TGCAGCGTTGAAGGGTTGCGGGGTAGAACGGTCGAGGCAGATACGCAGTATTTT,CSVEGLRGRTVEADTQYF
large,TRBJ1-2,TRBV18,NA,TGTGCCAGCTCACCAGGGGACCTAGCTAACTATGGCTACACCTTC,CASSPGDLANYGYTF
medium-sized,TRBJ1-6,TRBV6-5,TRBD1,TGTGCCAGCAGATCCCCCGAGGGGGCCGGGGCGCATAATTCACCCCTCCACTTT,CASRSPEGAGAHNSPLHF
medium-sized,TRBJ2-5,TRBV20-1,TRBD2,TGCAGTGCTAGAGCCCTCTTCGATCTAGCGGGGGGGCAAGAGACCCAGTACTTC,CSARALFDLAGGQETQYF
many,TRBJ1-2,TRBV7-9,NA,TGTGCCAGCAGCTTACCTCCATCGGTACCGCGGAGCTACACCTTC,CASSLPPSVPRSYTF
large,TRBJ1-4,TRBV28,TRBD1,TGTGCCAGCAGTTTCGGGACAGCCGGCGAACAACTGTTTTTT,CASSFGTAGEQLFF
large,TRBJ1-1,TRBV6-2/TRBV6-3,NA,TGTGCCAGCAGCCAAGGGAGGGCTTTCTTT,CASSQGRAFF
large,TRBJ2-7,TRBV27,NA,TGTGCCAGCAGTTTAGCGGGACATAGCTCCTACGAGCAGTACTTC,CASSLAGHSSYEQYF